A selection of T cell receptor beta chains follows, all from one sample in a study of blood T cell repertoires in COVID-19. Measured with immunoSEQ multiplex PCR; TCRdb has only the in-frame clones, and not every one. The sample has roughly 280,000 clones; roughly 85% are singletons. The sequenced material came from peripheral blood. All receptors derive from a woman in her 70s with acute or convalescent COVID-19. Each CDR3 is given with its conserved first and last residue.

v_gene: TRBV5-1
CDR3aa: CASSLQQGTEAFF

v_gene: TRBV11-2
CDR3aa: CASSRVSARELFF

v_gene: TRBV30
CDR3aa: CARGERGGLGYTF

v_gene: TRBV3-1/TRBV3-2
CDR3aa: CASSQDGLTTDTQYF

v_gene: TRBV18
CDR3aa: CASSPRVPGEVNTEAFF

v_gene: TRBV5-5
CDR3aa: CASSYDPGSGYTF

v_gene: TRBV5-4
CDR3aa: CASSFKSSGATDTQYF

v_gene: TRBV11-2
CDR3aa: CASSLVSSNTGELFF

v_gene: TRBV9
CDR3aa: CASSVVGTGNTEAFF

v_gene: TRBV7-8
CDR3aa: CASSLATGTSLRSYEQYF

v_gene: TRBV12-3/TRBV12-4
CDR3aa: CASSYYPGELFF

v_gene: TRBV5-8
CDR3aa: CASTLSGVNTEAFF

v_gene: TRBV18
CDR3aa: CASSPLVPTVGETQYF

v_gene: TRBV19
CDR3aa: CASAPTYNQPQHF

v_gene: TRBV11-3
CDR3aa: CASGQSTDTQYF

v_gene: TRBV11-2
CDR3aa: CASSPTSGGAGEQFF

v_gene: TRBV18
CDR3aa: CASSPGLGQSYGYTF

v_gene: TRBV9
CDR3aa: CASSVGRWQGGVQETQYF

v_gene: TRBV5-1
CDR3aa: CASSPQLDTRAGELFF

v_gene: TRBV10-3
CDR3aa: CAISESGGSYGYTF

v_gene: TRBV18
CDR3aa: CASSPQEGPYEQYF

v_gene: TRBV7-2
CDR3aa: CASSPLRSGNTIYF

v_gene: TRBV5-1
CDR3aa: CASSFRLADYEQYF

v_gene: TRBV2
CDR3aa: CASRANNEKLFF

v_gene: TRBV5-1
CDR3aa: CASSLGAGGTEAFF

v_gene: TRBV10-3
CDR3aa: CAIRVAGGNNEQFF

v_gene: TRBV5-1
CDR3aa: CASSLQGGNTEAFF

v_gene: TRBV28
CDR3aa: CASSLINRKETQYF

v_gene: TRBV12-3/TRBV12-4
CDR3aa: CASSFPPFEAFF

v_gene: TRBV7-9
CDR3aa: CASSLGSTANTEAFF

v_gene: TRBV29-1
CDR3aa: CSVRLAGDPGEQYF

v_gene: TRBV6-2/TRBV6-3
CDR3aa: CASSPDRLYGYTF

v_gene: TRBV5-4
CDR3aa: CASSLDPGSPYGYTF

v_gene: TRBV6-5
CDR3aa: CASSWTGMGNSPLHF

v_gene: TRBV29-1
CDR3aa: CSVATGVREAFF

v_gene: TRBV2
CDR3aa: CASSDQTDTQYF

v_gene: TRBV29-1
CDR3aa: CSVEGWSREGTEAFF